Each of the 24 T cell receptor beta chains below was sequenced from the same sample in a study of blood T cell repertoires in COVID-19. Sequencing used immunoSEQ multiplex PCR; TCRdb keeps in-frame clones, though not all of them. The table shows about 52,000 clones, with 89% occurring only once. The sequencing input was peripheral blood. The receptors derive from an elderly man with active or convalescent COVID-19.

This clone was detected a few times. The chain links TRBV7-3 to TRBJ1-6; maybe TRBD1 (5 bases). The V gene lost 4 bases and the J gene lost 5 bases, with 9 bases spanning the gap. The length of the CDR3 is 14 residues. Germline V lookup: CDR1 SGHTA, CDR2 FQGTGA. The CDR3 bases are TGTGCCAGCAGCTCGACAGCGAATAATTCACCCCTCCACTTT. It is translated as CASSSTANNSPLHF. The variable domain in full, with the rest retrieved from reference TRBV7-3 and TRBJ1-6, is GAGVSQTPSNKVTEKGKYVELRCDPISGHTALYWYRQSLGQGPEFLIYFQGTGAADDSGLPNDRFFAVRPEGSVSTLKIQRTERGDSAVYLCASSSTANNSPLHFGNGTRLTVT.

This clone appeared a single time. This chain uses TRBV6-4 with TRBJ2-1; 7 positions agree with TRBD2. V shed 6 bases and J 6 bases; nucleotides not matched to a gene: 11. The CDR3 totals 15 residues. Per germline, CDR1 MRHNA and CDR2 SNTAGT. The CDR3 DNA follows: TGTGCCAGCAGGGAACTAGCGACCCGGGGCAATGAGCAGTTCTTC. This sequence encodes CASRELATRGNEQFF.

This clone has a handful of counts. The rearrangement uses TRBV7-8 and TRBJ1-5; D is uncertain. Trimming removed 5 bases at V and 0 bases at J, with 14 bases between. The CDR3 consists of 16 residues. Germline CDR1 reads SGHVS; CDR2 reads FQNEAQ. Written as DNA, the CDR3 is TGTGCCAGCAGCCCCGACCGAGACTATAGCAATCAGCCCCAGCATTTT. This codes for CASSPDRDYSNQPQHF.

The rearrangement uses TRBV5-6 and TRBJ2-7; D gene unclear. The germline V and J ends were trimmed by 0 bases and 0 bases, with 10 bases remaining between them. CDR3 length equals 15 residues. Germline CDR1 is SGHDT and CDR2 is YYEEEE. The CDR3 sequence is CASSLDTSFSYEQYF. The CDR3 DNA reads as TGTGCCAGCAGCTTGGACACCAGTTTCTCCTACGAGCAGTACTTC.

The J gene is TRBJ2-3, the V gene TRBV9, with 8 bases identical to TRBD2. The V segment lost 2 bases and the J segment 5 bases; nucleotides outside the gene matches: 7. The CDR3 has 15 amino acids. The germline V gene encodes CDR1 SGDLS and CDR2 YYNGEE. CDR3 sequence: CASSVAGGPGDTQYF. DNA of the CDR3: TGTGCCAGCAGCGTTGCGGGAGGACCAGGAGATACGCAGTATTTT.

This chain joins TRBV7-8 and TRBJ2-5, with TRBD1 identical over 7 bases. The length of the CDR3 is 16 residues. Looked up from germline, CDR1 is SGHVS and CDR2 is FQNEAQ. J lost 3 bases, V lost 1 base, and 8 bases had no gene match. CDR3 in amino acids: CASSLVAKGAKETQYF. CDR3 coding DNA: TGTGCCAGCAGCTTAGTTGCGAAGGGGGCGAAAGAGACCCAGTACTTC.

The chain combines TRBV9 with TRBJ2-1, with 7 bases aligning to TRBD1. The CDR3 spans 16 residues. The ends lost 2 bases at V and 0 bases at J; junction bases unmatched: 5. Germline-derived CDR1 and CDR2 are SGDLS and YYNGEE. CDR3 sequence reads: CASSVEGDSSYNEQFF. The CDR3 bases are TGTGCCAGCAGCGTGGAAGGGGACAGCTCCTACAATGAGCAGTTCTTC. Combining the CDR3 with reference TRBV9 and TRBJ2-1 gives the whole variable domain DSGVTQTPKHLITATGQRVTLRCSPRSGDLSVYWYQQSLDQGLQFLIQYYNGEERAKGNILERFSAQQFPDLHSELNLSSLELGDSALYFCASSVEGDSSYNEQFFGPGTRLTVL.

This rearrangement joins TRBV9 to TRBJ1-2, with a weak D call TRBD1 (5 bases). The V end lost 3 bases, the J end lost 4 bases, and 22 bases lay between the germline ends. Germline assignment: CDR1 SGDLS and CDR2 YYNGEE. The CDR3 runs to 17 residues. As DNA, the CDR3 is TGTGCCAGCAGCGGACGCAGGGAGGCGGGATCATCCTATGGCTACACCTTC. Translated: CASSGRREAGSSYGYTF.

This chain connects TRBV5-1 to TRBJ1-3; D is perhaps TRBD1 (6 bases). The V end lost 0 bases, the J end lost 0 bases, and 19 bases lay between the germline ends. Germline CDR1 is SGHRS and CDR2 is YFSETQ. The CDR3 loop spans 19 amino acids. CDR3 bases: TGCGCCAGCAGCTTGGGGCTGGGTGGGGGCCCAGGCTCTGGAAACACCATATATTTT. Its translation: CASSLGLGGGPGSGNTIYF.

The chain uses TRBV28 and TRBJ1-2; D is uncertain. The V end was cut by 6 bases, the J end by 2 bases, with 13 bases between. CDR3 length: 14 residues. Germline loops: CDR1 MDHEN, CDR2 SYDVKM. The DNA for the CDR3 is TGTGCCAGCAGCTCGGGTGGCAGAAACTATGGCTACACCTTC. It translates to CASSSGGRNYGYTF.

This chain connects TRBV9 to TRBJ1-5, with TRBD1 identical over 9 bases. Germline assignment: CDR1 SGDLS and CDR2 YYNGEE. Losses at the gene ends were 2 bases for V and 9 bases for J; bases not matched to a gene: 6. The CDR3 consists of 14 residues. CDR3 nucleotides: TGTGCCAGCAGCGTTCAGGGACAGGGTGGGCCCCAGCATTTT. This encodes CASSVQGQGGPQHF. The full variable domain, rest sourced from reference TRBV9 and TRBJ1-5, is DSGVTQTPKHLITATGQRVTLRCSPRSGDLSVYWYQQSLDQGLQFLIQYYNGEERAKGNILERFSAQQFPDLHSELNLSSLELGDSALYFCASSVQGQGGPQHFGDGTRLSIL.

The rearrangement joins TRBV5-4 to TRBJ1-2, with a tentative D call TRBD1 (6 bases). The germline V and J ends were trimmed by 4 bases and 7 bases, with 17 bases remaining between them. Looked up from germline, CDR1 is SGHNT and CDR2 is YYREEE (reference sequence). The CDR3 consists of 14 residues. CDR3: CASSVGQIGGGYTF. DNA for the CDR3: TGTGCCAGCAGCGTAGGACAGATAGGCGGTGGCTACACCTTC.

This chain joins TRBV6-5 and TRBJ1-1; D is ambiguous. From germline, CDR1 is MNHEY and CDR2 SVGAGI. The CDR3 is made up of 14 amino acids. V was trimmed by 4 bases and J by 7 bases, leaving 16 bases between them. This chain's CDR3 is CASSSLQDFGEAFF. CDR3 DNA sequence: TGTGCCAGCAGTTCCCTCCAGGACTTTGGTGAAGCTTTCTTT.

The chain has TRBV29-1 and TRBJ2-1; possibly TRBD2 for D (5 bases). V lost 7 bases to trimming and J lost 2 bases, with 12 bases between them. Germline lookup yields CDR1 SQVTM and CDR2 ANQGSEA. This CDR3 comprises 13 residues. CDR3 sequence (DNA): TGCAGCGCCAGGACGGGAACCTACAATGAGCAGTTCTTC. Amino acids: CSARTGTYNEQFF.

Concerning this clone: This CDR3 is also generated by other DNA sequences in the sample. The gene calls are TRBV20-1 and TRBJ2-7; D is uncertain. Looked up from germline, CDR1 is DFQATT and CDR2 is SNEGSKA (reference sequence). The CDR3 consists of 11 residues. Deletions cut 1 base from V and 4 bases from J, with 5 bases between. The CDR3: CSARGSYEQYF. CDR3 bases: TGCAGTGCTAGAGGCAGTTACGAGCAGTACTTC.

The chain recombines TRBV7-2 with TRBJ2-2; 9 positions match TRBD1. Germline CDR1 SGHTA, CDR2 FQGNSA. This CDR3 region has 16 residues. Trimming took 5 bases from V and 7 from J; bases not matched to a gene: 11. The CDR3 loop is CASSLLGTGLGGELFF. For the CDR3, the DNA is TGTGCCAGCAGCCTCCTTGGGACAGGGCTAGGCGGGGAGCTGTTTTTT.

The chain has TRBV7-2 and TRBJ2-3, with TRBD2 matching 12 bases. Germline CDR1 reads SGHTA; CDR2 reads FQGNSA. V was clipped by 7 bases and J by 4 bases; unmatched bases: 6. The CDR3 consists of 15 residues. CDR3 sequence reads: CASTWTSGVADTQYF. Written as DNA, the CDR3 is TGTGCCAGCACCTGGACTAGCGGGGTGGCAGATACGCAGTATTTT.

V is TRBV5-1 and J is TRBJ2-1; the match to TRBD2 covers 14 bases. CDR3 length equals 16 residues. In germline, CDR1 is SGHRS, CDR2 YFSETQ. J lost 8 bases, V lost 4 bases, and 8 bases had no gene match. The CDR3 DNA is TGCGCCAGCAGCGCTTTGACTAGCGGGGGGGCGGATGAGCAGTTCTTC. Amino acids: CASSALTSGGADEQFF.

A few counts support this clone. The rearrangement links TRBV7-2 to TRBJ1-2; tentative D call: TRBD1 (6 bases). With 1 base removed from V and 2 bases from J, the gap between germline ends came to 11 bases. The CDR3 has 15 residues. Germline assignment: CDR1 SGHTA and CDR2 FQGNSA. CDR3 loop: CASSLGGLWNYGYTF. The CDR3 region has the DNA TGTGCCAGCAGCTTAGGGGGGCTCTGGAACTATGGCTACACCTTC. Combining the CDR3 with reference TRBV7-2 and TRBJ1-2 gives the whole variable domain GAGVSQSPSNKVTEKGKDVELRCDPISGHTALYWYRQSLGQGLEFLIYFQGNSAPDKSGLPSDRFSAERTGGSVSTLTIQRTQQEDSAVYLCASSLGGLWNYGYTFGSGTRLTVV.

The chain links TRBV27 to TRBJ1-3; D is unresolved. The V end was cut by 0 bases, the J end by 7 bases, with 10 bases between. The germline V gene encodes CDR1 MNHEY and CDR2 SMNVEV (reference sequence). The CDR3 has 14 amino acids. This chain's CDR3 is CASSLSAALNTIYF. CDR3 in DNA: TGTGCCAGCAGTTTATCGGCGGCTCTCAACACCATATATTTT.

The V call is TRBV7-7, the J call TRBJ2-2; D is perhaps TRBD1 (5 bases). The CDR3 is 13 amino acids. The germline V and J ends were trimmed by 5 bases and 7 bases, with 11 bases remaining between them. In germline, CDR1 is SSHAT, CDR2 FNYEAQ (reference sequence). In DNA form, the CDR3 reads TGTGCCAGCAGCCAAGGACACAACGGGGAGCTGTTTTTT. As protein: CASSQGHNGELFF.

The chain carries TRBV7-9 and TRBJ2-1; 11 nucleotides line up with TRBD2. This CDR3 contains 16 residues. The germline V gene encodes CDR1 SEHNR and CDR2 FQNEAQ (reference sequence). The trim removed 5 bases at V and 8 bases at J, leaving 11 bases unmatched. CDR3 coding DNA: TGTGCCAGCAGCCCGGCGCTAGCGGGGGGAGAGGATGAGCAGTTCTTC. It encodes CASSPALAGGEDEQFF.

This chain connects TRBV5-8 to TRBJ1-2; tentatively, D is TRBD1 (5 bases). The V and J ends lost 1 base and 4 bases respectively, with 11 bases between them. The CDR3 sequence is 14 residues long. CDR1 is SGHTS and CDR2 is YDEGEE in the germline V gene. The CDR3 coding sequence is TGTGCCAGCAGCTTGACAGGCTCATCCTATGGCTACACCTTC. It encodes CASSLTGSSYGYTF. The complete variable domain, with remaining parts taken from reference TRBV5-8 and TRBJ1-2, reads EAGVTQSPTHLIKTRGQQATLRCSPISGHTSVYWYQQALGLGLQFLLWYDEGEERNRGNFPPRFSGRQFPNYSSELNVNALELEDSALYLCASSLTGSSYGYTFGSGTRLTVV.

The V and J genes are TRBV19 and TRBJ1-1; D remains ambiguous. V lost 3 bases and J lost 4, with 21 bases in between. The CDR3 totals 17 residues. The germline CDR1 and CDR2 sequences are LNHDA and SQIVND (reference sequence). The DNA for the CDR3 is TGTGCCAGTAGTATCCCAAGAGCGGCCGGCCGGGGCACTGAAGCTTTCTTT. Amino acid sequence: CASSIPRAAGRGTEAFF.